This T cell receptor (beta chain) was captured in a study of early T cells in non-severe SARS-CoV-2 infection. Overall study: Whole-blood bulk RNA, unsorted, was sequenced, and chains were unpaired.

This clonotype turned up a few times. At one of its ends the junction is not consistent with the germline gene, which may arise from a read error. This CDR3 spans 11 amino acids. CDR1 SGHAT and CDR2 FQNNGV come from the germline V gene. Individual cDNA molecules were tagged with unique molecular identifiers, the study reported. In TCRdb, the 5' RACE reads were re-called with MiXCR into one record per CDR3 protein. The sample holds some 62,000 distinct CDR3 sequences, around 9.9% seen once. The receptor comes from an adult who was a healthcare worker with PCR-confirmed SARS-CoV-2 infection or an uninfected control (not recorded which). Input material: whole blood. The chain uses TRBV11-2 and TRBJ2-1; a possible D gene is TRBD1 (6 bases). The CDR3 region has the DNA TGTGCCAGCAGCTTAATGGGGGCTCAGCTCTTC. It specifies CASSLMGAQLF.